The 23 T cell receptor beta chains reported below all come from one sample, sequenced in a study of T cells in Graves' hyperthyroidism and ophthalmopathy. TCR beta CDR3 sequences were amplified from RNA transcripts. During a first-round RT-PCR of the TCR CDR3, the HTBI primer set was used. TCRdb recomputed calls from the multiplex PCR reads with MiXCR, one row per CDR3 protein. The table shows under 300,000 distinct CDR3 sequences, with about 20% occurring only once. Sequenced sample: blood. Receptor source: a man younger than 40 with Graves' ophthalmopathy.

CDR3 sequence reads: CASSSPGRSNTGELFF. Written as DNA, the CDR3 is TGTGCCAGCAGCTCCCCTGGACGGTCGAACACCGGGGAGCTGTTTTTT. This chain links TRBV7-6 with TRBJ2-2; D uncertain. The CDR3 loop spans 16 amino acids. Looked up from germline, CDR1 is SGHVS and CDR2 is FNYEAQ. Trimming stripped 4 bases from V and 0 bases from J, with 12 bases between.

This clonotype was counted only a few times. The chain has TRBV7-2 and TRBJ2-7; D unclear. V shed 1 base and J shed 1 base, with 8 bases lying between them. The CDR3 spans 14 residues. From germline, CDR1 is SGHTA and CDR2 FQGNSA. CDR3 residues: CASSLETGSYEQYF. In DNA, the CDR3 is TGTGCCAGCAGCTTAGAAACCGGGTCCTACGAGCAGTACTTC.

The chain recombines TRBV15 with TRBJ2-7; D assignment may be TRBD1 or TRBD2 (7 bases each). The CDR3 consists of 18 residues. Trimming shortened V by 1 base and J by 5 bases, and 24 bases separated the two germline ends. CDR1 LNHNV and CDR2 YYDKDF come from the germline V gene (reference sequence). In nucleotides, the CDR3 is TGTGCCACCAGCAGAGTAACTGGGGAGGGGGCGCTGGACGACGAGCAGTACTTC. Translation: CATSRVTGEGALDDEQYF.

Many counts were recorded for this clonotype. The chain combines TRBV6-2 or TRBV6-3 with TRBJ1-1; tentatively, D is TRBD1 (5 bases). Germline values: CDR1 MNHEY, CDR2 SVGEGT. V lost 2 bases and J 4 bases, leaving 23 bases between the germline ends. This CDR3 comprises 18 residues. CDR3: CASSYTPRPRDGVTEAFF. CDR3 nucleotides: TGTGCCAGCAGTTACACTCCCAGGCCCCGGGACGGCGTCACTGAAGCTTTCTTT.

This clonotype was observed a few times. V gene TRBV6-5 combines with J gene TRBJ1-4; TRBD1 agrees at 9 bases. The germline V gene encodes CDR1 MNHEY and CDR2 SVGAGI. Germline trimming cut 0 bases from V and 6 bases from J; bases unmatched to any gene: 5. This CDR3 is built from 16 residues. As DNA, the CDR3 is TGTGCCAGCAGTTACTCAGCCGGGACAGGGTATGAAAAACTGTTTTTT. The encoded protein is CASSYSAGTGYEKLFF.

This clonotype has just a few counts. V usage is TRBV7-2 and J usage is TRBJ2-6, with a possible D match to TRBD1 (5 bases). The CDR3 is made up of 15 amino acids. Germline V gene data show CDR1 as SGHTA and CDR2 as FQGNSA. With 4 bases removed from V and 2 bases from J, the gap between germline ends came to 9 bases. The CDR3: CASSSSGTGANVLTF. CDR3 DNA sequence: TGTGCCAGCAGCTCATCAGGGACTGGGGCCAACGTCCTGACTTTC.

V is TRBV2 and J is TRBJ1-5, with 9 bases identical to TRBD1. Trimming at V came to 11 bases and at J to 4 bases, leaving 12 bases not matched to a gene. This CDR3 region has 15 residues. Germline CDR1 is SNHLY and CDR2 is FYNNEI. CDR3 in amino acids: CASGTGNQRNQPQHF. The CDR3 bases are TGTGCCTCCGGGACAGGGAATCAGCGAAATCAGCCCCAGCATTTT.

CDR3 protein: CATSDLLAGDTDTQYF. CDR3 coding DNA: TGTGCCACCAGTGATTTGCTCGCGGGAGATACAGATACGCAGTATTTT. The chain couples TRBV24-1 to TRBJ2-3; TRBD2 matches 7 bases. The germline gives CDR1 KGHDR, CDR2 SFDVKD. After removal of 0 bases from V and 3 bases from J, the junction contained 5 bases not matched to a gene. This CDR3 region has 16 residues.

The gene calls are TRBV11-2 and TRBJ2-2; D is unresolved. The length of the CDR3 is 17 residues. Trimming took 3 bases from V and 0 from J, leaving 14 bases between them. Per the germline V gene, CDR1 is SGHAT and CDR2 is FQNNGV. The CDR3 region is CASSFFINGPNTGELFF. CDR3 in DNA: TGTGCCAGCAGCTTTTTTATCAACGGCCCGAACACCGGGGAGCTGTTTTTT.

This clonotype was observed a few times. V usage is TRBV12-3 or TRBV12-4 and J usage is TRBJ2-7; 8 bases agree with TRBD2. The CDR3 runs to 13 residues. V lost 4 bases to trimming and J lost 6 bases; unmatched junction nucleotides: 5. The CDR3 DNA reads TGTGCCAGCAGTTCCGGGGGGGGTGGCGAGCAGTACTTC. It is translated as CASSSGGGGEQYF.

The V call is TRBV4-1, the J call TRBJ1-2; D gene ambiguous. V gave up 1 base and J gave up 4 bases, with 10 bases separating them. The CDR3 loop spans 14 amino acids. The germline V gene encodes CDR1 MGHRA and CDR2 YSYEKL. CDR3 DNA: TGCGCCAGCAGCCAAGGATCAGCCACCTATGGCTACACCTTC. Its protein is CASSQGSATYGYTF.

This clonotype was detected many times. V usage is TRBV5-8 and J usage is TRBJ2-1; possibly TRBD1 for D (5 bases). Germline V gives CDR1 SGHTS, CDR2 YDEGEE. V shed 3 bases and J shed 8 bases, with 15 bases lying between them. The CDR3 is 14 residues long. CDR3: CASSWPAGLDEQFF. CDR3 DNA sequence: TGTGCCAGCAGCTGGCCGGCAGGGTTGGATGAGCAGTTCTTC.

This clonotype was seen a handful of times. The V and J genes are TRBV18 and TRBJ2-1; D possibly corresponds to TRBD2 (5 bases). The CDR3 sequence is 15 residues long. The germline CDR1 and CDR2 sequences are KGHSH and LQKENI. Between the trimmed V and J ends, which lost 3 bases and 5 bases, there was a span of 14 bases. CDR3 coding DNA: TGTGCCAGCTCACCTTCTACCCTAGCCGACAATGAGCAGTTCTTC. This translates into CASSPSTLADNEQFF.

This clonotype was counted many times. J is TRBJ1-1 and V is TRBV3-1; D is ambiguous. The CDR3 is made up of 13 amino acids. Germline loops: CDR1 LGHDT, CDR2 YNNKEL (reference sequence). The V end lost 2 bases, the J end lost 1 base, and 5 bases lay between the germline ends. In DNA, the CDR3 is TGTGCCAGCAGCCAATATGGGAACACTGAAGCTTTCTTT. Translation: CASSQYGNTEAFF. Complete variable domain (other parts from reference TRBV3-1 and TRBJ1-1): DTAVSQTPKYLVTQMGNDKSIKCEQNLGHDTMYWYKQDSKKFLKIMFSYNNKELIINETVPNRFSPKSPDKAHLNLHINSLELGDSAVYFCASSQYGNTEAFFGQGTRLTVV.

The DNA for the CDR3 is TGTGCCAGCAGCAGGGGACGTGGGGGTTTGGAGTATTTT. Amino acids: CASSRGRGGLEYF. V is TRBV5-6 and J is TRBJ2-3; D tentatively reads TRBD1 or TRBD2 (5 bases each). With 4 bases removed from V and 13 bases from J, the gap between germline ends came to 19 bases. The CDR3 is 13 amino acids. Looked up from germline, CDR1 is SGHDT and CDR2 is YYEEEE.

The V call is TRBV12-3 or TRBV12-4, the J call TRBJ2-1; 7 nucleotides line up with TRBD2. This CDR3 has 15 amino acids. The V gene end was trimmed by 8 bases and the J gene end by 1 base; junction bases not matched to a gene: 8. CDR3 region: CASGTRAGSYNEQFF. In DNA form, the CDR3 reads TGTGCCAGCGGCACCAGAGCGGGATCCTACAATGAGCAGTTCTTC.

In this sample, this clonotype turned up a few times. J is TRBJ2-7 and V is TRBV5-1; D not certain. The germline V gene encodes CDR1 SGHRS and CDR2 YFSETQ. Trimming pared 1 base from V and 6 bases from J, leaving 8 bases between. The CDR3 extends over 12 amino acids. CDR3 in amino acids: CASSLSGPEQYF. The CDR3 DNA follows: TGCGCCAGCAGCTTGTCCGGGCCCGAGCAGTACTTC.

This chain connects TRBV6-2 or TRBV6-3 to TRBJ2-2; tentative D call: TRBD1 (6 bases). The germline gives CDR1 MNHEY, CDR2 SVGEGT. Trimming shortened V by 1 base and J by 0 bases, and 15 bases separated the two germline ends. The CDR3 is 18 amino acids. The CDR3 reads CASSYWGTPLSNTGELFF. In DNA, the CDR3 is TGTGCCAGCAGTTACTGGGGGACACCGCTCTCGAACACCGGGGAGCTGTTTTTT.

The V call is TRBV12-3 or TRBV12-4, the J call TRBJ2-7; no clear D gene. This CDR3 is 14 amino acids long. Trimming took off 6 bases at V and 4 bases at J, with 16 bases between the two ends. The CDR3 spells CASSPLERQYEQYF. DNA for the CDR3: TGTGCCAGCAGCCCTCTCGAGAGGCAGTACGAGCAGTACTTC.

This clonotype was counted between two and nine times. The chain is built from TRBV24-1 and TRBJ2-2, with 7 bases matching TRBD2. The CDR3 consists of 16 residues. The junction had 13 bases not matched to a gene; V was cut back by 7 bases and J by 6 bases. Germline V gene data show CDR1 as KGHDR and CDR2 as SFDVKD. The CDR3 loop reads CATSPPGGSISGELFF. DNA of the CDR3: TGTGCCACCAGCCCACCGGGCGGGAGTATCTCCGGGGAGCTGTTTTTT.

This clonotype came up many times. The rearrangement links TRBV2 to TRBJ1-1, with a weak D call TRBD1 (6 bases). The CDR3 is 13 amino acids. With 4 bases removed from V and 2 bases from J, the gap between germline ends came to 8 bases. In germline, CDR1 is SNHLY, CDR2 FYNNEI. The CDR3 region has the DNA TGTGCCAGCAGTGGGACAGTAAACACTGAAGCTTTCTTT. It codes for CASSGTVNTEAFF.

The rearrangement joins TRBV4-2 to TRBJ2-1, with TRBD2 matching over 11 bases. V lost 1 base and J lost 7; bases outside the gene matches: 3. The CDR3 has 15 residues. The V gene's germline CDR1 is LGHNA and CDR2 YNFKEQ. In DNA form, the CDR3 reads TGTGCCAGCAGCCAAGTTCGGACTAGCGGGAATGAGCAGTTCTTC. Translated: CASSQVRTSGNEQFF.

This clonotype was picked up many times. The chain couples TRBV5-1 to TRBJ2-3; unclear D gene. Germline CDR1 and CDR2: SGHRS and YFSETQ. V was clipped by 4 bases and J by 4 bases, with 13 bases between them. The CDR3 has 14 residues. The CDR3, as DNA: TGCGCCAGCAGCCCCACCCGGTGGTCAGATACGCAGTATTTT. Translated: CASSPTRWSDTQYF.